A single sample gave rise to the 11 T cell receptor beta chains below, sequenced in a study of T-cell reconstitution after alpha-beta-depleted transplantation in children (dated by TCRdb to the mid-2010s). The library was obtained by PCR. The instrument was an Illumina HiSeq 2500. Molecular barcoding was employed in the preparation of TCR libraries, with unique molecular identifiers being used to normalize TCRbeta repertoire quantification. The public sequencing data were trimmed at Q25 with fastp and processed into clonotypes with MiXCR by TCRdb, which kept only in-frame beta chains. Rows with one shared CDR3 protein collapse into an entry with the most common genes and DNA. Recorded for this sample are a few hundred thousand distinct CDR3 sequences; over 20% of them occurred a single time. The ten largest make up 30% to 45% of the sample. The sample's treatment or condition, from its label and the paper: allogeneic hematopoietic cell transplantation with graft depleted of TCRalphabeta T cells and CD19 B cells.

The sample was PBMCs, taken before TCRalphabeta/CD19-depleted stem cell transplant. The receptors come from a boy younger than two with Wiskott-Aldrich syndrome, due to receive a stem cell transplant.

The CDR3 spells CASSQLAVMTDTQYF. Written as DNA, the CDR3 is TGTGCCAGCAGCCAACTAGCGGTAATGACAGATACGCAGTATTTT. This sequence joins TRBV7-9 and TRBJ2-3; TRBD2 agrees at 8 bases. This CDR3 spans 15 amino acids. V lost 5 bases to trimming and J lost 3 bases; unmatched junction nucleotides: 7. Germline values: CDR1 SEHNR, CDR2 FQNEAQ (reference sequence).

In its sample, this clonotype was seen a few times. The CDR3, as DNA: TGTGCCAGCAGCTCGCTCCCCAGGGGGCTTAATGAAAAACTGTTTTTT. Encoded protein: CASSSLPRGLNEKLFF. The chain employs TRBV7-6 and TRBJ1-4; the match to TRBD1 covers 8 bases. This CDR3 is 16 amino acids long. After removal of 4 bases from V and 4 bases from J, the junction contained 8 bases not matched to a gene. CDR1 is SGHVS, CDR2 FNYEAQ, per germline. Using reference TRBV7-6 and TRBJ1-4 for the parts outside the CDR3, the full variable domain is GAGVSQSPRYKVTKRGQDVALRCDPISGHVSLYWYRQALGQGPEFLTYFNYEAQQDKSGLPNDRFSAERPEGSISTLTIQRTEQRDSAMYRCASSSLPRGLNEKLFFGSGTQLSVL.

The chain is built from TRBV5-1 and TRBJ2-3; D may match TRBD1 or TRBD2 (7 bases each). The germline CDR1 and CDR2 sequences are SGHRS and YFSETQ. The CDR3 is 17 residues long. Trimming took off 0 bases at V and 8 bases at J, with 22 bases between the two ends. CDR3 nucleotide sequence: TGCGCCAGCAGCTTGGAGGCGGGAGCTGTTTCAGGGGGTACGCAGTATTTT. It codes for CASSLEAGAVSGGTQYF.

A few counts support this clonotype. This sequence joins TRBV5-1 and TRBJ2-1; D possibly uses TRBD1 or TRBD2 (6 bases each). This CDR3 spans 14 amino acids. V lost 4 bases and J lost 10, with 18 bases in between. The germline V gene encodes CDR1 SGHRS and CDR2 YFSETQ. The CDR3 sequence is CASSLGKEGGEQFF. CDR3 DNA sequence: TGCGCCAGCAGCCTTGGGAAGGAGGGGGGAGAGCAGTTCTTC.

The table lists this clonotype with a few counts. CDR3 region: CASRPFRPGLAYEQYF. DNA of the CDR3: TGTGCCAGCAGACCATTTCGGCCGGGACTAGCTTACGAGCAGTACTTC. The chain uses TRBV6-2 or TRBV6-3 and TRBJ2-7, with TRBD2 identical over 9 bases. The V and J ends lost 6 bases and 4 bases, in that order; junction bases with no gene match: 13. There are 16 residues in the CDR3. Per germline, CDR1 MNHEY and CDR2 SVGEGT.

This clonotype was picked up a small number of times. This chain joins TRBV13 and TRBJ2-7, with D possibly being TRBD2 (7 bases). V lost 3 bases to trimming and J lost 3 bases, with 12 bases between them. The CDR3 covers 14 residues. Germline V gene lookup returns CDR1 PRHDT and CDR2 FYEKMQ (reference sequence). The CDR3 protein is CASSFGLGGYEQYF. In nucleotides, the CDR3 is TGTGCCAGCAGCTTCGGACTAGGGGGCTACGAGCAGTACTTC.

This clonotype was detected a few times. This chain connects TRBV5-1 to TRBJ2-5, with TRBD2 matching over 8 bases. CDR3 length equals 14 residues. V shed 1 base and J 4 bases; nucleotides not matched to a gene: 3. Germline V CDR1 and CDR2: SGHRS, YFSETQ. The CDR3 loop reads CASSLPREAETQYF. The DNA for the CDR3 is TGCGCCAGCAGCTTGCCGCGGGAGGCAGAGACCCAGTACTTC.

The rearrangement links TRBV6-5 to TRBJ2-7; D is ambiguous. V gave up 3 bases and J gave up 6 bases, with 15 bases separating them. The CDR3 loop spans 14 amino acids. Germline V gene data show CDR1 as MNHEY and CDR2 as SVGAGI. The CDR3 protein is CASSYSAALSEQYF. CDR3 nucleotides: TGTGCCAGCAGTTATTCCGCGGCCCTTTCCGAGCAGTACTTC.

This clonotype appeared a few times. The chain is built from TRBV10-3 and TRBJ1-2, with TRBD1 as a possible D gene (5 bases). The CDR3 sequence is 15 residues long. In germline, CDR1 is ENHRY, CDR2 SYGVKD. Trimming removed 0 bases at V and 2 bases at J, with 10 bases between. CDR3 in DNA: TGTGCCATCAGTGAGTCGTCAGGGCACAACTATGGCTACACCTTC. It translates to CAISESSGHNYGYTF.

The chain combines TRBV12-3 or TRBV12-4 with TRBJ2-6; maybe TRBD2 (5 bases). The germline V and J ends were trimmed by 3 bases and 2 bases, with 8 bases remaining between them. This CDR3 spans 15 amino acids. The CDR3 sequence: CASSFPGTGANVLTF. The CDR3 region has the DNA TGTGCCAGCAGTTTTCCCGGGACTGGGGCCAACGTCCTGACTTTC.

This sequence joins TRBV5-1 and TRBJ1-1; D is possibly TRBD1 (5 bases). Germline V lookup: CDR1 SGHRS, CDR2 YFSETQ. Trimming took 3 bases from V and 5 from J, leaving 20 bases between them. CDR3 size: 16 residues. The CDR3, as DNA: TGCGCCAGCAGCTGGGGACCAGCGGGCGGGGGAACTGAAGCTTTCTTT. Its protein product is CASSWGPAGGGTEAFF.